This TCR beta chain appears in the sequencing data of a study of beta chain features in type 1 diabetes. Every bit of the isolated RNA underwent reverse transcription, so sequencing read expressed TCRB transcripts. The assay was immunoSEQ multiplex PCR, and TCRdb's table has in-frame clones only and misses some. The sample carries a few hundred thousand clones, over 13% recorded once. Sorting gave populations that all exceeded 95% purity. This clone was counted a few times. The clonotype originates from a woman aged 18-35 years in good health. Material for sequencing was naive CD4+ T cells from blood.

This chain's CDR3 is CASSPLGTVEAFF. CDR3 coding DNA: TGTGCCAGCAGTCCCTTGGGGACAGTTGAAGCTTTCTTT. The chain links TRBV28 to TRBJ1-1; 7 bases are a match to TRBD1. This CDR3 contains 13 residues. V gave up 5 bases and J gave up 7 bases; unmatched junction bases: 7. Germline V lookup: CDR1 MDHEN, CDR2 SYDVKM.